The clone carrying this TCR beta chain was seen a single time. TCRdb keeps only in-frame clones here, not all; method: immunoSEQ multiplex PCR. The sample records around 60,000 clones, less than 95% being singletons. The record originates from a study of OX40 agonist ivuxolimab in advanced cancers. Study summary: Previous treatment with anti-PD-1, anti-PD-L1 or anti-CTLA-4 therapy was allowed; less than 45% had received some. In three patients, partial responses were observed, one with hepatocellular carcinoma and two with cutaneous melanoma.

The CDR3 extends over 13 amino acids. V shed 2 bases and J shed 1 base, with 6 bases lying between them. Germline assignment: CDR1 SGHNT and CDR2 YENEEA. The genes are TRBV11-3 and TRBJ2-7, with D perhaps matching TRBD1 (5 bases). The sample was CD4+ or CD8+ T cells sorted from blood, taken in a trial of the OX40 agonist ivuxolimab. This TCR came from an adult with an advanced solid tumor such as melanoma, head and neck, liver or kidney cancer. This CDR3 is CASSLRQSYEQYF. CDR3 in DNA: TGTGCCAGCAGCTTACGACAGTCCTACGAGCAGTACTTC.